This T cell receptor (beta chain) was sequenced for a study of radiation and T cells in renal cell carcinoma. About the study: Nephrectomy followed 15 Gy stereotactic body radiation by 4 weeks. Study-level findings and limits: In blood, top tumor clones expanded by 2 weeks, shrinking by 4.

Specified time point: blood 2 weeks post-SBRT. Treatment defined: 15 Gy SBRT to primary tumor, nephrectomy 4 weeks later. Radiation-treated patients gave blood at baseline, week 2 and week 4. This renal cell carcinoma was of the clear cell type. Profiling relied on immunoSEQ multiplex PCR, and the TCRdb table lists in-frame clones only, not all of them. Of more than 75,000 clones listed, around 86% were seen once; the top ten hold approximately 24%. This clone was observed a handful of times. Its antigen is as yet unknown. There are 16 residues in the CDR3. V was trimmed by 1 base and J by 3 bases, leaving 12 bases between them. Germline values: CDR1 LGHNA, CDR2 YSLEER.

The source is a woman aged 45-60 years with renal cell carcinoma. Sequenced material: blood, taken from a patient whose treatment included radiotherapy and nephrectomy. The chain employs TRBV4-3 and TRBJ1-4, with D unresolved. CDR3 sequence reads: CASSQARGEANEKLFF. The DNA for the CDR3 is TGCGCCAGCAGCCAAGCCCGGGGAGAGGCTAATGAAAAACTGTTTTTT.